These 10 T cell receptor beta chains were sequenced from one sample in a study of somatic mutations in cytotoxic T cells in rheumatoid arthritis. The data were produced by immunoSEQ multiplex PCR, yet TCRdb's version contains in-frame clones alone and is incomplete. The data show about 25,000 clones, roughly 80% seen once. The sample comprised CD8+ T cells sorted from blood. The source of these receptors is a man between 50 and 59 years old in good health.

In nucleotides, the CDR3 is TGTGCCAGTAGTATGGTCGGAGGTGGGTCCAATGAGCAGTTCTTC. Protein sequence: CASSMVGGGSNEQFF. This sequence joins TRBV19 and TRBJ2-1, with D possibly TRBD2 on 5 matching bases. Germline assignment: CDR1 LNHDA and CDR2 SQIVND (reference sequence). The CDR3 has 15 residues. V was cut by 3 bases and J by 6 bases, with 15 bases left in between.

The chain is built from TRBV10-3 and TRBJ1-5; TRBD1 matches at 10 bases. The germline gives CDR1 ENHRY, CDR2 SYGVKD. CDR3 length: 17 amino acids. Unmatched junction bases numbered 7, after V lost 2 bases and J lost 3 bases. The CDR3 loop reads CAISEPGQGGNNQPQHF. Written as DNA, the CDR3 is TGTGCCATCAGTGAGCCCGGACAGGGGGGTAACAATCAGCCCCAGCATTTT.

This chain uses TRBV7-8 with TRBJ1-5; no reliable D call. This CDR3 is 13 amino acids long. Germline CDR1 SGHVS, CDR2 FQNEAQ. V lost 4 bases to trimming and J lost 7 bases, with 11 bases between them. The CDR3: CASSSKGRQPQHF. The CDR3 DNA reads as TGTGCCAGCAGCTCAAAGGGCCGACAGCCCCAGCATTTT. Variable domain in full (rest from reference TRBV7-8 and TRBJ1-5): GAGVSQSPRYKVAKRGQDVALRCDPISGHVSLFWYQQALGQGPEFLTYFQNEAQLDKSGLPSDRFFAERPEGSVSTLKIQRTQQEDSAVYLCASSSKGRQPQHFGDGTRLSIL.

The chain couples TRBV7-9 to TRBJ1-5, with 7 positions matching TRBD1. CDR3 length equals 16 residues. Germline CDR1 SEHNR, CDR2 FQNEAQ (reference sequence). V trimming: 5 bases; J trimming: 5 bases; junction bases outside the gene matches: 12. The CDR3 DNA reads TGTGCCAGCAGCACCGGAGGGGGCGCAGGGGATCAGCCCCAGCATTTT. As protein: CASSTGGGAGDQPQHF.

The V call is TRBV4-1, the J call TRBJ2-1; D is unclear. This CDR3 region has 18 residues. V lost 1 base to trimming and J lost 7 bases, with 23 bases between them. Germline values: CDR1 MGHRA, CDR2 YSYEKL. CDR3 sequence: CASSQASPRGVSLNEQFF. The CDR3 coding sequence is TGCGCCAGCAGCCAAGCCAGCCCCCGAGGAGTTAGCTTAAATGAGCAGTTCTTC.

This chain uses TRBV27 with TRBJ2-1; TRBD2 matches at 9 bases. Germline V gene data show CDR1 as MNHEY and CDR2 as SMNVEV (reference sequence). The CDR3 consists of 15 residues. With 8 bases clipped from V and 0 bases from J, the junction kept 5 bases outside the gene matches. CDR3 amino acids: CASGLAGHSYNEQFF. The CDR3 DNA follows: TGTGCCAGCGGTCTAGCGGGACACTCCTACAATGAGCAGTTCTTC.

CDR3 loop: CASSPPSGSPGELFF. CDR3 nucleotides: TGTGCCAGCAGCCCACCTAGCGGGAGCCCCGGGGAGCTGTTTTTT. This chain links TRBV7-9 with TRBJ2-2; TRBD2 aligns across 10 bases. V trimming: 5 bases; J trimming: 6 bases; junction bases outside the gene matches: 6. The CDR3 is 15 residues long. Germline CDR1 and CDR2: SEHNR and FQNEAQ (reference sequence).

The V gene is TRBV27, the J gene TRBJ1-2; 7 nucleotides align to TRBD1. This CDR3 contains 13 residues. J was trimmed by 8 bases and V by 1 base; bases with no gene match: 4. Germline values: CDR1 MNHEY, CDR2 SMNVEV (reference sequence). In DNA form, the CDR3 reads TGTGCCAGCAGTTTATACAGGGGATACGGCTACACCTTC. It translates to CASSLYRGYGYTF.

This clone occurred once. The V gene is TRBV14, the J gene TRBJ2-2, with D uncertain. Germline CDR1 reads SGHDN; CDR2 reads FVKESK. CDR3 size: 15 residues. V was cut by 1 base and J by 4 bases, with 10 bases left in between. The CDR3, as DNA: TGTGCCAGCAGCCAAGGTAGCTGGCGCACCGGGGAGCTGTTTTTT. Its protein product is CASSQGSWRTGELFF.

The genes are TRBV7-8 and TRBJ2-7; 7 nucleotides line up with TRBD2. Germline loops: CDR1 SGHVS, CDR2 FQNEAQ. Unmatched junction bases numbered 8, after V lost 0 bases and J lost 6 bases. The CDR3 consists of 15 residues. Here the CDR3 DNA reads TGTGCCAGCAGCTTAGCGCGGGGGAGGGGACGCGAGCAGTACTTC. Translating gives CASSLARGRGREQYF.